A single sample is the source of the 27 T cell receptor beta chains below, sequenced in a study of cytomegalovirus exposure and HLA in healthy donors (dated by TCRdb to 2016 to 2017). The library was generated by the immunoSEQ multiplex PCR assay. For the multiplex PCR, a mixture combining 60 forward primers for TCR Vbeta segments and 13 reverse primers for TCR Jbeta segments was used. TCRdb provides this immuneACCESS table in a form limited to in-frame rearrangements. Some clones are lacking; in checked studies, under half of them reflect an unresolved V gene, and why the rest are absent is not known. The sample records about 120,000 clones, 70% to 80% of which are singletons. Of the sample, 2.5% to 3% is held by the ten largest clones. Sequencing was done on a sample of PBMCs. The receptors stem from a woman in her 40s in good health and CMV-seropositive.

This chain links TRBV6-1 with TRBJ2-3; tentative D call: TRBD2 (5 bases). V lost 5 bases and J 0 bases, leaving 12 bases between the germline ends. Germline assignment: CDR1 MNHNS and CDR2 SASEGT. The CDR3 extends over 15 amino acids. The CDR3 nucleotides are TGTGCCAGCAGTCGACTAATTTCTAGCACAGATACGCAGTATTTT. Translation gives CASSRLISSTDTQYF.

V is TRBV5-4 and J is TRBJ2-7; D may be TRBD2 (6 bases). The CDR3 has 15 amino acids. The V and J ends lost 0 bases and 2 bases respectively, with 12 bases between them. Germline values: CDR1 SGHNT, CDR2 YYREEE (reference sequence). CDR3 protein: CASSLEASATYEQYF. DNA of the CDR3: TGTGCCAGCAGCTTGGAAGCTAGCGCGACCTACGAGCAGTACTTC.

This clone was observed a few times. V gene TRBV2 combines with J gene TRBJ2-7; TRBD2 aligns across 7 bases. The CDR3 covers 17 residues. V was pared by 3 bases and J by 6 bases, with 17 bases of the junction left unmatched. Looked up from germline, CDR1 is SNHLY and CDR2 is FYNNEI. CDR3 sequence reads: CASSEELTGGAWVEQYF. The CDR3 DNA sequence: TGTGCCAGCAGTGAGGAGTTAACGGGGGGAGCGTGGGTCGAGCAGTACTTC.

In this sample, this clone turned up once. The J gene is TRBJ1-2, the V gene TRBV6-5; D may be TRBD1 (6 bases). The ends were cut back, 0 bases at V and 8 bases at J, with 16 bases in the middle. CDR1 and CDR2 (germline): MNHEY, SVGAGI. This CDR3 is 15 amino acids long. Here the CDR3 reads CASSYSTLNREGYTF. DNA of the CDR3: TGTGCCAGCAGTTACTCGACGTTAAACAGGGAAGGCTACACCTTC.

The chain carries TRBV7-3 and TRBJ1-2; no clear D gene. The germline gives CDR1 SGHTA, CDR2 FQGTGA. The CDR3 runs to 13 residues. V shed 1 base and J shed 8 bases, with 11 bases lying between them. The CDR3 sequence: CASSLITGGGYTF. The CDR3 DNA reads TGTGCCAGCAGCTTAATAACGGGTGGGGGCTACACCTTC.

V gene TRBV27 combines with J gene TRBJ2-5; 10 nucleotides align to TRBD2. V shed 4 bases and J 7 bases; nucleotides not matched to a gene: 6. The germline V gene encodes CDR1 MNHEY and CDR2 SMNVEV (reference sequence). CDR3 length equals 14 residues. CDR3 in amino acids: CASSSSGGPTTQYF. In DNA form, the CDR3 reads TGTGCCAGCAGTTCTAGCGGGGGTCCCACGACCCAGTACTTC.

The rearrangement joins TRBV9 to TRBJ2-3, with no clear D. The germline CDR1 and CDR2 sequences are SGDLS and YYNGEE. With 3 bases removed from V and 8 bases from J, the gap between germline ends came to 10 bases. CDR3 length equals 12 residues. The CDR3 nucleotides read TGTGCCAGCAGCGCCCCTTTGGCTACGCAGTATTTT. This codes for CASSAPLATQYF.

The V call is TRBV5-6, the J call TRBJ2-1, with 7 bases identical to TRBD2. J was trimmed by 4 bases and V by 4 bases; bases with no gene match: 8. This CDR3 comprises 15 residues. From germline, CDR1 is SGHDT and CDR2 YYEEEE. The CDR3 loop is CASSPGGTLYNEQFF. DNA of the CDR3: TGTGCCAGCAGCCCGGGGGGTACACTTTACAATGAGCAGTTCTTC.

The rearrangement uses TRBV5-8 and TRBJ2-1; 10 bases are a match to TRBD2. With V trimmed by 1 base and J by 6 bases, 7 bases remained unmatched. The CDR3 loop spans 16 amino acids. CDR1 and CDR2 from the germline V gene are SGHTS and YDEGEE. As DNA, the CDR3 is TGTGCCAGCAGCTTGATCTTGCTAGCGGGAGTCAATGAGCAGTTCTTC. It encodes CASSLILLAGVNEQFF. The full variable domain, in which reference TRBV5-8 and TRBJ2-1 provide the parts outside the CDR3, is EAGVTQSPTHLIKTRGQQATLRCSPISGHTSVYWYQQALGLGLQFLLWYDEGEERNRGNFPPRFSGRQFPNYSSELNVNALELEDSALYLCASSLILLAGVNEQFFGPGTRLTVL.

This chain uses TRBV27 with TRBJ2-7; the match to TRBD2 covers 11 bases. Germline values: CDR1 MNHEY, CDR2 SMNVEV (reference sequence). V was pared by 6 bases and J by 4 bases, with 8 bases of the junction left unmatched. The CDR3 spans 15 residues. The CDR3 DNA sequence: TGTGCCAGCAGGAATAGCGGGAGGGCCGGGTACGAGCAGTACTTC. Encoded protein: CASRNSGRAGYEQYF.

This clone has a handful of counts. The chain combines TRBV4-1 with TRBJ1-3, with D perhaps matching TRBD1 (5 bases). This CDR3 is 17 amino acids long. CDR1 is MGHRA and CDR2 is YSYEKL in the germline V gene. Trimming took 4 bases from V and 8 from J, leaving 24 bases between them. The CDR3 nucleotides read TGCGCCAGCAGCCTAACGAACAGGAGACGATCCGTGGACACCATATATTTT. This translates into CASSLTNRRRSVDTIYF.

V usage is TRBV4-1 and J usage is TRBJ1-5; D is ambiguous. Per the germline V gene, CDR1 is MGHRA and CDR2 is YSYEKL. The V gene lost 4 bases and the J gene lost 2 bases, with 12 bases spanning the gap. CDR3 length equals 15 residues. CDR3 protein: CASSRSEVGNQPQHF. As DNA, the CDR3 is TGCGCCAGCAGCCGTTCGGAGGTGGGCAATCAGCCCCAGCATTTT.

This chain joins TRBV13 and TRBJ1-1; D perhaps matches TRBD1 (6 bases). CDR1 is PRHDT, CDR2 FYEKMQ, per germline (reference sequence). The CDR3 runs to 15 residues. V was pared by 3 bases and J by 5 bases, with 16 bases between. The CDR3 nucleotides read TGTGCCAGCAGCTTGGGGGGGGCGGGGAGGACTGAAGCTTTCTTT. This encodes CASSLGGAGRTEAFF.

The chain has TRBV7-2 and TRBJ1-1; D not resolved. This CDR3 has 16 amino acids. Trimming shortened V by 0 bases and J by 0 bases, and 11 bases separated the two germline ends. The germline CDR1 and CDR2 sequences are SGHTA and FQGNSA. The CDR3 region is CASSLAARHLNTEAFF. The CDR3 region has the DNA TGTGCCAGCAGCTTAGCAGCCAGACACTTGAACACTGAAGCTTTCTTT.

The chain recombines TRBV19 with TRBJ1-3; D not certain. Deletions cut 1 base from V and 2 bases from J, with 3 bases between. The CDR3 loop spans 13 amino acids. Germline CDR1 and CDR2: LNHDA and SQIVND (reference sequence). The CDR3 region is CASSIVAGNTIYF. DNA for the CDR3: TGTGCCAGTAGTATAGTAGCTGGAAACACCATATATTTT. Supplemented by reference TRBV19 and TRBJ1-3, the full variable domain reads DGGITQSPKYLFRKEGQNVTLSCEQNLNHDAMYWYRQDPGQGLRLIYYSQIVNDFQKGDIAEGYSVSREKKESFPLTVTSAQKNPTAFYLCASSIVAGNTIYFGEGSWLTVV.

The chain uses TRBV29-1 and TRBJ2-3; D is uncertain. Germline V lookup: CDR1 SQVTM, CDR2 ANQGSEA. The CDR3 consists of 13 residues. V dropped 5 bases and J dropped 2 bases, with 11 bases sitting between them. The CDR3 protein is CSVTESHTDTQYF. The CDR3 DNA is TGCAGCGTTACAGAGTCTCACACAGATACGCAGTATTTT.

V usage is TRBV13 and J usage is TRBJ2-3; D perhaps matches TRBD1 (6 bases). The V end was cut by 5 bases, the J end by 1 base, with 13 bases between. Germline values: CDR1 PRHDT, CDR2 FYEKMQ (reference sequence). This CDR3 contains 15 residues. The CDR3 DNA reads TGTGCCAGCAGCCTCGGCAGGGGCGGCACAGATACGCAGTATTTT. Translating gives CASSLGRGGTDTQYF.

This chain uses TRBV14 with TRBJ1-6, with 7 bases aligning to TRBD1. J was trimmed by 7 bases and V by 0 bases; bases with no gene match: 6. This CDR3 has 16 amino acids. Germline CDR1 is SGHDN and CDR2 is FVKESK. CDR3 sequence reads: CASSQDRTGANSPLHF. CDR3 nucleotides: TGTGCCAGCAGCCAAGATCGCACAGGGGCCAATTCACCCCTCCACTTT.

This clone showed up just a few times. This chain links TRBV6-1 with TRBJ1-1; 9 positions match TRBD1. CDR1 and CDR2 from the germline V gene are MNHNS and SASEGT. The CDR3 covers 12 residues. The V gene end was trimmed by 7 bases and the J gene end by 12 bases; junction bases not matched to a gene: 9. The DNA for the CDR3 is TGTGCCAGCATTTGGGACAGGGAGAGGACTTTCTTT. It translates to CASIWDRERTFF.

The genes are TRBV19 and TRBJ1-6, with D maybe TRBD1 (5 bases). The CDR3 has 18 amino acids. Germline V gene data show CDR1 as LNHDA and CDR2 as SQIVND (reference sequence). V lost 1 base, J lost 0 bases, and 13 bases lay in between. The CDR3 coding sequence is TGTGCCAGTAGTATAGTCGGAGGGACGAGCTCCTATAATTCACCCCTCCACTTT. Translation gives CASSIVGGTSSYNSPLHF.

V and J are TRBV29-1 and TRBJ1-2, with D possibly matching TRBD1 (5 bases). Trimming removed 5 bases at V and 4 bases at J, with 14 bases between. The CDR3 runs to 13 residues. Germline V CDR1 and CDR2: SQVTM, ANQGSEA. The CDR3 DNA follows: TGCAGCGTTTTAGACGGGCAGGGCTATGGCTACACCTTC. It specifies CSVLDGQGYGYTF.

The V call is TRBV7-2, the J call TRBJ1-1; tentatively, D is TRBD1 (5 bases). The CDR3 runs to 15 residues. V shed 1 base and J shed 0 bases, with 9 bases lying between them. CDR1 SGHTA and CDR2 FQGNSA come from the germline V gene. The CDR3 is CASSLDRIMNTEAFF. The CDR3, as DNA: TGTGCCAGCAGCTTAGACAGGATTATGAACACTGAAGCTTTCTTT. Looking up the rest from reference TRBV7-2 and TRBJ1-1 gives the full variable domain: GAGVSQSPSNKVTEKGKDVELRCDPISGHTALYWYRQSLGQGLEFLIYFQGNSAPDKSGLPSDRFSAERTGGSVSTLTIQRTQQEDSAVYLCASSLDRIMNTEAFFGQGTRLTVV.

The gene calls are TRBV5-4 and TRBJ1-1, with D tentatively TRBD1 (6 bases). The CDR3 is 13 residues long. Germline CDR1 SGHNT, CDR2 YYREEE (reference sequence). The V end lost 4 bases, the J end lost 4 bases, and 11 bases lay between the germline ends. CDR3 sequence: CASSPVGGTEAFF. DNA for the CDR3: TGTGCCAGCAGCCCAGTAGGGGGCACTGAAGCTTTCTTT.

CDR3 residues: CASSSGPRLAGGNEQFF. CDR3 bases: TGTGCCAGCAGCAGCGGCCCTAGACTAGCGGGAGGCAATGAGCAGTTCTTC. The J gene is TRBJ2-1, the V gene TRBV7-9, with 13 positions matching TRBD2. V was clipped by 5 bases and J by 6 bases; unmatched bases: 10. CDR1 is SEHNR and CDR2 is FQNEAQ in the germline V gene (reference sequence). This CDR3 is built from 17 residues.

In DNA, the CDR3 is TGTGCCGTCTCGACAGGGGGAGAGCCGTACGAGCAGTACTTC. This sequence encodes CAVSTGGEPYEQYF. The chain carries TRBV10-3 and TRBJ2-7; 9 positions match TRBD1. The germline V gene encodes CDR1 ENHRY and CDR2 SYGVKD. Trimming cost V 11 bases and J 4 bases; bases outside gene matches: 12. The length of the CDR3 is 14 residues.

J is TRBJ1-2 and V is TRBV30; D remains ambiguous. In germline, CDR1 is GTSNPN, CDR2 SVGIG (reference sequence). CDR3 length: 13 amino acids. The germline V and J ends were trimmed by 3 bases and 8 bases, with 16 bases remaining between them. CDR3 sequence reads: CAWSDRKTGGYTF. The CDR3 bases are TGTGCCTGGAGCGATAGGAAAACCGGGGGCTACACCTTC. The whole variable domain, remainder taken from reference TRBV30 and TRBJ1-2, is SQTIHQWPATLVQPVGSPLSLECTVEGTSNPNLYWYRQAAGRGLQLLFYSVGIGQISSEVPQNLSASRPQDRQFILSSKKLLLSDSGFYLCAWSDRKTGGYTFGSGTRLTVV.

This chain links TRBV27 with TRBJ2-3; the D is unclear. CDR1 is MNHEY and CDR2 is SMNVEV in the germline V gene (reference sequence). The length of the CDR3 is 12 residues. Between the trimmed V and J ends, which lost 6 bases and 4 bases, there was a span of 8 bases. In nucleotides, the CDR3 is TGTGCCAGCAGGGCACCCCCAGATACGCAGTATTTT. This sequence encodes CASRAPPDTQYF.